This TCR beta chain was observed in a study of shared clonotypes between healthy human individuals. In the study overall: The plates for each donor numbered three CD4 naive, three CD4 memory, two CD8 naive and one CD8 memory.

Concerning this clone: Antigen specificity is unknown.

The study, taken as a whole, reports: Rarefaction analysis demonstrated incomplete sorted-subset sequencing notwithstanding large depth. Sequencing depth was expected to influence donor clonotype sharing.

The CDR3 sequence is 15 residues long. Germline CDR1 reads SGHRS; CDR2 reads YFSETQ. Trimming removed 4 bases at V and 2 bases at J, with 14 bases between. Only in-frame clones appear in the TCRdb table, and some are missing; sequencing was by immunoSEQ multiplex PCR. The sample has some 1,600,000 clones; around 98% are singletons. The V and J genes are TRBV5-1 and TRBJ2-3; D gene ambiguous. Sequenced sample: naive CD4+ T cells sorted from blood. The subset: CD45RA+ positively selected. The clonotype was recovered from a man aged 30 to 39 in good health. In DNA, the CDR3 is TGCGCCAGCAGCACCGAAGTTTTCTCCACAGATACGCAGTATTTT. It specifies CASSTEVFSTDTQYF.